This entry is about one T cell receptor beta chain. Its antigen is undetermined. It was version v3.0 of the immunoSEQ assay that was run at survey level. Profiling relied on immunoSEQ multiplex PCR, and the TCRdb table lists in-frame clones only, not all of them. The sample lists about 28,000 clones, roughly nine tenths occurring once. The entry originates in a study of long-term antiretroviral therapy in people with HIV. The CDR3 sequence is 15 residues long. Germline CDR1 SNHLY, CDR2 FYNNEI. The V end lost 11 bases, the J end lost 5 bases, and 21 bases lay between the germline ends. Study-wide results and limits: Relative to control repertoires, HIV repertoires exhibited narrower CDR3 length ranges.

Sequencing used unsorted PBMCs, obtained 3.1 years after starting antiretroviral therapy. V and J are TRBV2 and TRBJ1-4; maybe TRBD1 (6 bases). This clonotype originated in a man younger than 35 with HIV. The CDR3 loop is CAASKDEGQNEKLFF. CDR3 nucleotide sequence: TGTGCCGCCAGCAAAGACGAAGGACAGAATGAAAAACTGTTTTTT.